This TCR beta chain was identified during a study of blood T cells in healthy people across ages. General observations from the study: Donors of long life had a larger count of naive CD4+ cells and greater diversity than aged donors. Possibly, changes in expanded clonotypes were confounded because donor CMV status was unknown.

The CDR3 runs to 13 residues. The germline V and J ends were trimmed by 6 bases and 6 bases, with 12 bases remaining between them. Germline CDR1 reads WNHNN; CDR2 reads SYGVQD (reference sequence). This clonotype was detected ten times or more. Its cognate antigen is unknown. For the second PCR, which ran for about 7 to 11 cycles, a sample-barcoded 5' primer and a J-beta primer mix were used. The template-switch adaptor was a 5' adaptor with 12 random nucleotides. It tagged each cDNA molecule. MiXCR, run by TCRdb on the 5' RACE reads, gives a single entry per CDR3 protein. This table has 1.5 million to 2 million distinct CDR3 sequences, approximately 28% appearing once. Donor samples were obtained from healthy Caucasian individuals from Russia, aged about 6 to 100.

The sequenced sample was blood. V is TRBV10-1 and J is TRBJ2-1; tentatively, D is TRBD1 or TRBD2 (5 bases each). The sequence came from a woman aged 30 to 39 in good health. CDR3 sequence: CASSRDALNEQFF. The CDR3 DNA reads TGCGCCAGCAGCCGGGACGCCCTCAATGAGCAGTTCTTC.